Listed here are 30 T cell receptor beta chains from one sample, sequenced in a study of control samples from healthy donors and cancer patients. Sequencing used immunoSEQ multiplex PCR; TCRdb keeps in-frame clones, though not all of them. The sample holds some 100,000 clones; approximately 86% are singletons and the top ten take about 14%. Sample: blood. Receptors originate from a man aged 30 to 39 in good health.

The chain couples TRBV19 to TRBJ1-2; unclear D gene. Germline V gene data show CDR1 as LNHDA and CDR2 as SQIVND (reference sequence). V lost 5 bases and J 6 bases, leaving 13 bases between the germline ends. This CDR3 has 13 amino acids. The CDR3 spells CASSARTVDGYTF. Here the CDR3 DNA reads TGTGCCAGTAGTGCCCGGACTGTCGATGGCTACACCTTC.

V usage is TRBV6-5 and J usage is TRBJ2-7; unclear D gene. Germline-derived CDR1 and CDR2 are MNHEY and SVGAGI. V was shortened by 5 bases and J by 4 bases, with 15 bases between the two germline ends. This CDR3 contains 14 residues. The CDR3 protein is CASSTHLERYEQYF. The DNA of the CDR3 is TGTGCCAGCAGTACCCACCTAGAAAGATACGAGCAGTACTTC.

V gene TRBV19 combines with J gene TRBJ2-7; TRBD1 aligns across 7 bases. The J segment lost 3 bases and the V segment lost 3 bases, leaving 5 bases of the junction unmatched. The V gene's germline CDR1 is LNHDA and CDR2 SQIVND (reference sequence). This CDR3 spans 14 amino acids. The CDR3 is CASSILGQYYEQYF. CDR3 DNA sequence: TGTGCCAGTAGTATTTTGGGACAGTACTACGAGCAGTACTTC.

Only a few counts were recorded for this clone. The chain carries TRBV9 and TRBJ2-2; D call uncertain. This CDR3 is 14 amino acids long. Germline CDR1 and CDR2: SGDLS and YYNGEE. Trimming stripped 4 bases from V and 5 bases from J, with 12 bases between. The CDR3 spells CASSQLTETGELFF. CDR3 nucleotide sequence: TGTGCCAGCAGCCAACTAACAGAGACCGGGGAGCTGTTTTTT.

The V call is TRBV28, the J call TRBJ1-5; D not certain. Germline assignment: CDR1 MDHEN and CDR2 SYDVKM. The CDR3 loop spans 12 amino acids. Trimming left V 6 bases short and J 4 bases short, with 7 bases between. CDR3 residues: CASRQTNQPQHF. In DNA form, the CDR3 reads TGTGCCAGCAGACAAACGAATCAGCCCCAGCATTTT.

The chain links TRBV5-8 to TRBJ1-5; TRBD1 is a possible D gene (5 bases). V was pared by 4 bases and J by 3 bases, with 17 bases between. The CDR3 runs 16 residues. Looked up from germline, CDR1 is SGHTS and CDR2 is YDEGEE. The CDR3 DNA sequence: TGTGCCAGCAGCAAATGGCGGGGGACCTACAATCAGCCCCAGCATTTT. It encodes CASSKWRGTYNQPQHF.

V is TRBV7-9 and J is TRBJ2-5; D uncertain. This CDR3 region has 12 residues. Germline values: CDR1 SEHNR, CDR2 FQNEAQ (reference sequence). Trimming shortened V by 1 base and J by 7 bases, and 7 bases separated the two germline ends. The DNA of the CDR3 is TGTGCCAGCAGCTTAGTTGATGGGACCCAGTACTTC. Translation: CASSLVDGTQYF.

The chain has TRBV30 and TRBJ1-2; D is perhaps TRBD1 (5 bases). V gave up 3 bases and J gave up 6 bases, with 20 bases separating them. Germline V gene sequence: CDR1 GTSNPN, CDR2 SVGIG (reference sequence). This CDR3 has 15 amino acids. The CDR3 DNA sequence: TGTGCCTGGAGCGAACCGGGGAGGGGTATCGATGGCTACACCTTC. It specifies CAWSEPGRGIDGYTF.

The rearrangement uses TRBV3-1 (or the pseudogene TRBV3-2) and TRBJ2-7, with unresolved D. Germline V gene data show CDR1 as LGHDT and CDR2 as YNNKEL (reference sequence). The length of the CDR3 is 14 residues. V lost 4 bases, J lost 2 bases, and 12 bases lay in between. The CDR3 coding sequence is TGTGCCAGCAGCCTAAACGCCGACGCCTACGAGCAGTACTTC. It translates to CASSLNADAYEQYF.

The chain links TRBV10-2 to TRBJ2-7; maybe TRBD2 (5 bases). The germline gives CDR1 WSHSY, CDR2 SAAADI. The V end was cut by 0 bases, the J end by 5 bases, with 14 bases between. The CDR3 sequence is 15 residues long. CDR3 sequence reads: CASSESGPSYNEQYF. As DNA, the CDR3 is TGCGCCAGCAGTGAGTCAGGTCCTAGCTACAACGAGCAGTACTTC.

The chain recombines TRBV10-2 with TRBJ2-7, with D perhaps matching TRBD1 (6 bases). With 10 bases removed from V and 5 bases from J, the gap between germline ends came to 21 bases. CDR1 is WSHSY and CDR2 is SAAADI in the germline V gene. The CDR3 totals 14 residues. DNA of the CDR3: TGCGCCATCCCGGGGACAAAAATAGGGGACGAGCAGTACTTC. Amino acids: CAIPGTKIGDEQYF.

The V gene is TRBV4-1, the J gene TRBJ2-7; 8 bases map to TRBD2. The CDR3 is 15 residues long. Germline V gene data show CDR1 as MGHRA and CDR2 as YSYEKL. V was pared by 5 bases and J by 0 bases, with 6 bases of the junction left unmatched. The CDR3 protein is CASSLLAAISYEQYF. The CDR3 DNA reads as TGCGCCAGCAGCTTACTAGCGGCAATCTCCTACGAGCAGTACTTC.

The chain carries TRBV5-4 and TRBJ1-5, with 7 bases identical to TRBD1. The CDR3 length is 16 residues. Germline V gives CDR1 SGHNT, CDR2 YYREEE (reference sequence). Trimming at V came to 0 bases and at J to 7 bases, leaving 10 bases not matched to a gene. CDR3 sequence reads: CASSLERQGVRQPQHF. CDR3 bases: TGTGCCAGCAGCTTGGAACGACAGGGAGTGAGGCAGCCCCAGCATTTT.

This chain uses TRBV9 with TRBJ1-2, with 7 bases identical to TRBD1. The CDR3 contains 15 residues. V shed 4 bases and J 5 bases; nucleotides not matched to a gene: 11. Germline V gene lookup returns CDR1 SGDLS and CDR2 YYNGEE. The CDR3 here is CASSPGGGQSYGYTF. CDR3 DNA: TGTGCCAGCAGCCCAGGGGGGGGACAGTCTTATGGCTACACCTTC. The full variable domain, its missing parts supplied by reference TRBV9 and TRBJ1-2, is DSGVTQTPKHLITATGQRVTLRCSPRSGDLSVYWYQQSLDQGLQFLIQYYNGEERAKGNILERFSAQQFPDLHSELNLSSLELGDSALYFCASSPGGGQSYGYTFGSGTRLTVV.

The CDR3 nucleotides are TGTGCCAGCAGCTTACTGGTTCGGAATTATGGCTACACCTTC. This sequence encodes CASSLLVRNYGYTF. This chain connects TRBV7-2 to TRBJ1-2; D call uncertain. From germline, CDR1 is SGHTA and CDR2 FQGNSA. CDR3 length: 14 amino acids. V was cut by 2 bases and J by 5 bases, with 12 bases left in between.

Details on this clone: One junction end does not reproduce the germline sequence, and a read error may be involved. V usage is TRBV11-3 and J usage is TRBJ2-7; TRBD2 matches 10 bases. The germline V gene has CDR1 SGHNT and CDR2 YENEEA. This CDR3 contains 15 residues. In nucleotides, the CDR3 is TGTGCCAGCAGCTTACCCCCTAGCGGGAGATCTCCGCTAACCTTC. Its translation is CASSLPPSGRSPLTF. The entire variable domain, with the rest obtained from reference TRBV11-3 and TRBJ2-7, is as follows: EAGVVQSPRYKIIEKKQPVAFWCNPISGHNTLYWYLQNLGQGPELLIRYENEEAVDDSQLPKDRFSAERLKGVDSTLKIQPAELGDSAVYLCASSLPPSGRSPLTFGPGTRLTVT.

The CDR3 nucleotides are TGTGCCAGTAGTAAAGGACCCGGGGCCCCCTACGAGCAGTACTTC. The encoded protein is CASSKGPGAPYEQYF. V gene TRBV19 combines with J gene TRBJ2-7, with D perhaps given as TRBD1 or TRBD2 (5 bases each). The CDR3 loop spans 15 amino acids. Germline loops: CDR1 LNHDA, CDR2 SQIVND (reference sequence). V lost 4 bases, J lost 2 bases, and 15 bases lay in between.

The rearrangement joins TRBV19 to TRBJ1-5; D is ambiguous. The CDR3 extends over 14 amino acids. The germline CDR1 and CDR2 sequences are LNHDA and SQIVND (reference sequence). With 2 bases removed from V and 3 bases from J, the gap between germline ends came to 8 bases. CDR3 DNA sequence: TGTGCCAGTAGTATAAAAGGGATCAATCAGCCCCAGCATTTT. It is translated as CASSIKGINQPQHF. The full variable domain, in which reference TRBV19 and TRBJ1-5 provide the parts outside the CDR3, is DGGITQSPKYLFRKEGQNVTLSCEQNLNHDAMYWYRQDPGQGLRLIYYSQIVNDFQKGDIAEGYSVSREKKESFPLTVTSAQKNPTAFYLCASSIKGINQPQHFGDGTRLSIL.

The chain links TRBV7-8 to TRBJ2-7; D perhaps matches TRBD1 (5 bases). Germline V lookup: CDR1 SGHVS, CDR2 FQNEAQ. The CDR3 runs 14 residues. Trimming took 2 bases from V and 3 from J, leaving 11 bases between them. Written as DNA, the CDR3 is TGTGCCAGCAGCTTATTTAGGGGCCACTACGAGCAGTACTTC. It codes for CASSLFRGHYEQYF. The entire variable domain, with the rest obtained from reference TRBV7-8 and TRBJ2-7, is as follows: GAGVSQSPRYKVAKRGQDVALRCDPISGHVSLFWYQQALGQGPEFLTYFQNEAQLDKSGLPSDRFFAERPEGSVSTLKIQRTQQEDSAVYLCASSLFRGHYEQYFGPGTRLTVT.

This clone has a handful of counts. The chain links TRBV4-2 to TRBJ1-5; D possibly corresponds to TRBD1 (5 bases). CDR3 length equals 15 residues. The germline V gene encodes CDR1 LGHNA and CDR2 YNFKEQ. Trimming left V 0 bases short and J 5 bases short, with 11 bases between. CDR3 amino acids: CASSQDRKGDQPQHF. CDR3 in DNA: TGTGCCAGCAGCCAAGATAGGAAAGGGGATCAGCCCCAGCATTTT.

DNA for the CDR3: TGTGCTAGTGGAACCACCGGGACTAGCGGGAGCGCTACCCAGATTTACCAAGAGACCCAGTACTTC. It yields the protein CASGTTGTSGSATQIYQETQYF. V and J are TRBV12-5 and TRBJ2-5; 14 nucleotides align to TRBD2. With V trimmed by 6 bases and J by 0 bases, 21 bases remained unmatched. Per the germline V gene, CDR1 is LGHNT and CDR2 is FRNRAP. The CDR3 loop spans 22 amino acids.

The chain joins TRBV28 to TRBJ1-5; unclear D gene. V was pared by 5 bases and J by 2 bases, with 13 bases between. Per the germline V gene, CDR1 is MDHEN and CDR2 is SYDVKM. This CDR3 contains 15 residues. In nucleotides, the CDR3 is TGTGCCAGCAGTACCTCGAGGCATGGCAATCAGCCCCAGCATTTT. Amino acid sequence: CASSTSRHGNQPQHF.

V gene TRBV2 combines with J gene TRBJ1-5; D gene uncertain. The germline CDR1 and CDR2 sequences are SNHLY and FYNNEI. This CDR3 is 12 amino acids long. The ends were cut back, 6 bases at V and 0 bases at J, with 3 bases in the middle. The CDR3 DNA reads TGTGCCAGCAGGTATAGCAATCAGCCCCAGCATTTT. Amino acid sequence: CASRYSNQPQHF.

This chain connects TRBV27 to TRBJ2-3; the D gene is possibly TRBD1 (6 bases). Germline V gene sequence: CDR1 MNHEY, CDR2 SMNVEV (reference sequence). This CDR3 is built from 15 residues. Trimming shortened V by 6 bases and J by 0 bases, and 13 bases separated the two germline ends. For the CDR3, the DNA is TGTGCCAGCAGAAACACAGGGCCAAGCACAGATACGCAGTATTTT. Protein product: CASRNTGPSTDTQYF.

The J gene is TRBJ2-1, the V gene TRBV5-6; 8 positions agree with TRBD1. CDR3 size: 16 residues. V shed 4 bases and J 8 bases; nucleotides not matched to a gene: 14. Germline lookup yields CDR1 SGHDT and CDR2 YYEEEE. The CDR3 loop reads CASSEDGTGYPDEQFF. In DNA form, the CDR3 reads TGTGCCAGCAGCGAAGACGGGACAGGATATCCCGATGAGCAGTTCTTC. Combining the CDR3 with reference TRBV5-6 and TRBJ2-1 gives the whole variable domain DAGVTQSPTHLIKTRGQQVTLRCSPKSGHDTVSWYQQALGQGPQFIFQYYEEEERQRGNFPDRFSGHQFPNYSSELNVNALLLGDSALYLCASSEDGTGYPDEQFFGPGTRLTVL.

V usage is TRBV27 and J usage is TRBJ2-1; D perhaps matches TRBD2 (6 bases). CDR1 is MNHEY and CDR2 is SMNVEV in the germline V gene (reference sequence). V lost 6 bases, J lost 6 bases, and 18 bases lay in between. This CDR3 spans 15 amino acids. CDR3: CASSPVIAGLNEQFF. Here the CDR3 DNA reads TGTGCCAGCAGCCCAGTGATTGCGGGACTCAATGAGCAGTTCTTC.

The J gene is TRBJ2-3, the V gene TRBV29-1; D remains ambiguous. The V end lost 4 bases, the J end lost 6 bases, and 5 bases lay between the germline ends. Germline V gene lookup returns CDR1 SQVTM and CDR2 ANQGSEA. This CDR3 has 10 amino acids. As DNA, the CDR3 is TGCAGCGTTGTAAGGGATACGCAGTATTTT. Translating gives CSVVRDTQYF.

The chain combines TRBV19 with TRBJ1-1, with TRBD1 identical over 7 bases. V lost 6 bases, J lost 4 bases, and 8 bases stayed unmatched. Germline CDR1 and CDR2: LNHDA and SQIVND (reference sequence). The CDR3 has 14 residues. This CDR3 reads CASSIQGSGTEAFF. CDR3 DNA: TGTGCCAGTAGCATACAGGGGTCGGGCACTGAAGCTTTCTTT.

The chain combines TRBV11-2 with TRBJ2-7, with a possible D match to TRBD2 (6 bases). This CDR3 has 15 amino acids. Germline CDR1 reads SGHAT; CDR2 reads FQNNGV. V lost 5 bases, J lost 2 bases, and 16 bases lay in between. The CDR3, as DNA: TGTGCCAGCAGCCCGTCTGGGGGGAGTGCCTACGAGCAGTACTTC. Protein product: CASSPSGGSAYEQYF.

This clone was recorded at least ten times. The chain couples TRBV7-9 to TRBJ1-2; D uncertain. Per germline, CDR1 SEHNR and CDR2 FQNEAQ (reference sequence). Trimming cost V 0 bases and J 1 base, with 15 bases left between them. This CDR3 region has 17 residues. The CDR3 spells CASSLALRVGLNYGYTF. CDR3 coding DNA: TGTGCCAGCAGCTTAGCGCTAAGGGTAGGTCTTAACTATGGCTACACCTTC. The entire variable domain, with the rest obtained from reference TRBV7-9 and TRBJ1-2, is as follows: DTGVSQNPRHKITKRGQNVTFRCDPISEHNRLYWYRQTLGQGPEFLTYFQNEAQLEKSRLLSDRFSAERPKGSFSTLEIQRTEQGDSAMYLCASSLALRVGLNYGYTFGSGTRLTVV.